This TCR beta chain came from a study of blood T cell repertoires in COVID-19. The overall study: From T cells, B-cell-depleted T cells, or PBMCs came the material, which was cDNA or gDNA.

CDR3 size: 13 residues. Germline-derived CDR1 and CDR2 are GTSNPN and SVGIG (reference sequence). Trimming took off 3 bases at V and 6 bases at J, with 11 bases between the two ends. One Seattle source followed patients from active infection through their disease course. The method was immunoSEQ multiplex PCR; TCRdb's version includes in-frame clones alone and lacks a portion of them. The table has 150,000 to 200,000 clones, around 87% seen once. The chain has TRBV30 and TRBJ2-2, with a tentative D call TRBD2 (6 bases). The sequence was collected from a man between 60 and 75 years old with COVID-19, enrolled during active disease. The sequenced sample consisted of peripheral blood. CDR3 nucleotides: TGTGCCTGGAGCCGACTAGTATCCGGGGAGCTGTTTTTT. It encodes CAWSRLVSGELFF.